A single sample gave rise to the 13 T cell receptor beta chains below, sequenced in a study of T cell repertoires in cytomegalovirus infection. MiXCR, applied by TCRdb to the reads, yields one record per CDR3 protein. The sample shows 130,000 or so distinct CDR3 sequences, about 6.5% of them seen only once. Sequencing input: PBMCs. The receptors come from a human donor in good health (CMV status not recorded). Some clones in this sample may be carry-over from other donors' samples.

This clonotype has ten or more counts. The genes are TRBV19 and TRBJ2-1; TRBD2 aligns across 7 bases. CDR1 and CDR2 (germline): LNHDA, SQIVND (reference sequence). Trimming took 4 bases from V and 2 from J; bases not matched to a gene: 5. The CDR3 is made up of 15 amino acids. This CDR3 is CASSTASGTYNEQFF. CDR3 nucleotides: TGTGCCAGTAGTACCGCCAGCGGGACCTACAATGAGCAGTTCTTC. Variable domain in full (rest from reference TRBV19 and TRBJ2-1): DGGITQSPKYLFRKEGQNVTLSCEQNLNHDAMYWYRQDPGQGLRLIYYSQIVNDFQKGDIAEGYSVSREKKESFPLTVTSAQKNPTAFYLCASSTASGTYNEQFFGPGTRLTVL.

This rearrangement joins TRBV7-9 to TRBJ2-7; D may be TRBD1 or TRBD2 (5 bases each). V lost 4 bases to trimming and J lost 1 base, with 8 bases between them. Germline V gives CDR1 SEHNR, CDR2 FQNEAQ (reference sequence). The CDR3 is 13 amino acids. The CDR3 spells CASSWGTSYEQYF. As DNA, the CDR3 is TGTGCCAGCAGCTGGGGGACGTCCTACGAGCAGTACTTC.

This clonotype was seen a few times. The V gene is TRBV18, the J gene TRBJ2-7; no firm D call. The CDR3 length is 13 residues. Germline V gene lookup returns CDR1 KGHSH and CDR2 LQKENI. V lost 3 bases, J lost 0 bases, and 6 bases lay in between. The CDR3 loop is CASSPLDSYEQYF. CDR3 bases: TGTGCCAGCTCACCCCTCGACTCCTACGAGCAGTACTTC.

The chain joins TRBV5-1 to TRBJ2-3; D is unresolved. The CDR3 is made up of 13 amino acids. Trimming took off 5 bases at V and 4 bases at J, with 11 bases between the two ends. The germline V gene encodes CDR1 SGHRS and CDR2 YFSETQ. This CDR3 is CASSRDLSDTQYF. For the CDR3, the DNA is TGCGCCAGCAGTAGAGACCTCTCAGATACGCAGTATTTT.

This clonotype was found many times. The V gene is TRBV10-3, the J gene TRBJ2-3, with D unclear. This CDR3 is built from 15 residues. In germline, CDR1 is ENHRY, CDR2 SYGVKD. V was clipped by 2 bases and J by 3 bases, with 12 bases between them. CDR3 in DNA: TGTGCCATCAGTGAGGGGGTAAGAGGAACAGATACGCAGTATTTT. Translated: CAISEGVRGTDTQYF.

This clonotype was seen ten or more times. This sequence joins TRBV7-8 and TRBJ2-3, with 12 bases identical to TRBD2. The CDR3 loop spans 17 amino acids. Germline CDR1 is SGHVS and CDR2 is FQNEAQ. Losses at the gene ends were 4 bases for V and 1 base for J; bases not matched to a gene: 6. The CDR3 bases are TGTGCCAGCAGCTCAAGACTAGCGGGGGTGGGCACAGATACGCAGTATTTT. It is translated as CASSSRLAGVGTDTQYF. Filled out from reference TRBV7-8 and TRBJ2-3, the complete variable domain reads GAGVSQSPRYKVAKRGQDVALRCDPISGHVSLFWYQQALGQGPEFLTYFQNEAQLDKSGLPSDRFFAERPEGSVSTLKIQRTQQEDSAVYLCASSSRLAGVGTDTQYFGPGTRLTVL.

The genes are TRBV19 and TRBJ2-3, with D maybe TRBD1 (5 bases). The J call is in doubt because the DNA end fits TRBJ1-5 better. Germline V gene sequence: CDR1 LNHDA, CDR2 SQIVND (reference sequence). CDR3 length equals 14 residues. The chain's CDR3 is CASSIGLATDTQHF. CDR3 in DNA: TGTGCCAGTAGTATCGGACTAGCGACAGATACGCAGCATTTT.

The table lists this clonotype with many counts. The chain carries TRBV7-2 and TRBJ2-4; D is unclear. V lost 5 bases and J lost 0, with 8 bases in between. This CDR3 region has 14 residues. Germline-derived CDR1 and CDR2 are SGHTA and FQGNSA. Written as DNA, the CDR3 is TGTGCCAGCAGCGCCGAGATAGCCAAAAACATTCAGTACTTC. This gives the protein CASSAEIAKNIQYF.

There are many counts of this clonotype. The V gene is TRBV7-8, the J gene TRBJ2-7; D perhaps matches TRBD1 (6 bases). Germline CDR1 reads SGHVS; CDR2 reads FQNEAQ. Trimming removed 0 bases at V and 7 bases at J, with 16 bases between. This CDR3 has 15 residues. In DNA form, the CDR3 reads TGTGCCAGCAGCTTAGCGAGGGCGGATACAGGGGAGCAGTACTTC. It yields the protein CASSLARADTGEQYF.

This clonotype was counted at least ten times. CDR3 DNA sequence: TGTGCCAGCACCGAAAAACTGGGACAGGGTTCTTCCTACAATGAGCAGTTCTTC. Encoded protein: CASTEKLGQGSSYNEQFF. This sequence joins TRBV6-1 and TRBJ2-1; 9 bases fit TRBD1. The germline CDR1 and CDR2 sequences are MNHNS and SASEGT. This CDR3 has 18 residues. The V segment lost 7 bases and the J segment 1 base; nucleotides outside the gene matches: 14.

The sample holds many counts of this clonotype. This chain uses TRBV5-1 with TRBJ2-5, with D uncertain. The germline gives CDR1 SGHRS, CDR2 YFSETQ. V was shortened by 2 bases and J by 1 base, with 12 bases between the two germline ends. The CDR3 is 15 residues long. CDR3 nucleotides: TGCGCCAGCAGCTTCCGCCTGGGGTTCCAAGAGACCCAGTACTTC. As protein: CASSFRLGFQETQYF.

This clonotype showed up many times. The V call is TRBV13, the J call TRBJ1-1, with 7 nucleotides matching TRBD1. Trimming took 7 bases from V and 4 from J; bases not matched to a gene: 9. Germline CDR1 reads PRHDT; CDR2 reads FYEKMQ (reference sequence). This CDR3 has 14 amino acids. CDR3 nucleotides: TGTGCCAGCACGCTCGCAGGGGGAATCACTGAAGCTTTCTTT. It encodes CASTLAGGITEAFF.

The CDR3 spells CASSQGWSAGMRNEQFF. The CDR3 bases are TGTGCCAGCAGCCAAGGATGGTCGGCAGGGATGAGGAATGAGCAGTTCTTC. V usage is TRBV3-1 and J usage is TRBJ2-1, with a tentative D call TRBD1 (5 bases). Per germline, CDR1 LGHDT and CDR2 YNNKEL (reference sequence). The CDR3 is 17 amino acids. Trimming cost V 1 base and J 7 bases, with 20 bases left between them.